This T cell receptor beta chain is drawn from a study of blood T cell repertoires in COVID-19. About the research overall: T cells, B-cell-depleted T cells, or PBMCs provided the cDNA or gDNA that served as material.

The CDR3 is 14 amino acids. Germline V gene data show CDR1 as MNHEY and CDR2 as SVGAGI. J gave up 6 bases and V 7 bases, and 6 bases lay outside the gene matches. In the original analysis: From reference gene primer amplification, estimates of nucleated cell counts were derived. This table comes from immunoSEQ multiplex PCR, and its TCRdb copy is limited to in-frame clones, with some not included. V, J and clone size are taken as reported in that table, and D and trimming were inferred from the DNA itself. The data show some 350,000 clones, approximately 89% seen once. Each participant's cohort was designated according to participant-reported clinical history. Cohort 3 recovered donors had two negative PCRs, clearance, or symptom resolution.

Sequences were obtained from PBMCs or T cells enriched from blood (not recorded which). The chain joins TRBV6-5 to TRBJ1-5; 10 bases align to TRBD1. The sequence derives from a man under 40 who had recovered from COVID-19. The CDR3 DNA reads as TGTGCCAGCACGGACAGGGGGTCCGTTCAGCCCCAGCATTTT. Its protein is CASTDRGSVQPQHF.